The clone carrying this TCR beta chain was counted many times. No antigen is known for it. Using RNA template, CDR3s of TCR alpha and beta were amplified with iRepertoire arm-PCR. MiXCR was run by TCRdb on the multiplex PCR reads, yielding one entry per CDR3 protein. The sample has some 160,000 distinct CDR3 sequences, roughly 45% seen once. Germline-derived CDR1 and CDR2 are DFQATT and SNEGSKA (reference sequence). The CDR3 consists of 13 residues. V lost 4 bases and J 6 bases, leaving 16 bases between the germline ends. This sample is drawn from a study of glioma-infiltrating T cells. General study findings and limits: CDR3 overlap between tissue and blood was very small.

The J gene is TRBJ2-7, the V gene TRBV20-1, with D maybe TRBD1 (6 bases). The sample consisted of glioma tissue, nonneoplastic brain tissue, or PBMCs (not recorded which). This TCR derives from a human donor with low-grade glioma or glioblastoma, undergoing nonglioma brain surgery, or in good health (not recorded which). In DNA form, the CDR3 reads TGCAGTGCTACCCCGGCAGGGGAAGTCGAGCAGTACTTC. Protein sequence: CSATPAGEVEQYF.